The present entry profiles one T cell receptor beta chain with its context. The data stem from a study of OX40 agonist ivuxolimab in advanced cancers. Libraries were prepared by immunoSEQ multiplex PCR; TCRdb keeps only in-frame clonotypes and omits some of them. The table has about 40,000 clones, around 89% seen once. CDR3 length: 16 amino acids. V was cut by 0 bases and J by 4 bases, with 12 bases left in between. The clonotype originates from an adult with an advanced solid tumor such as melanoma, head and neck, liver or kidney cancer. The input for sequencing was CD4+ or CD8+ T cells sorted from blood, taken in a trial of the OX40 agonist ivuxolimab. The rearrangement uses TRBV23-1 and TRBJ1-4; D gene uncertain. TRBV23-1 is noted as an ORF with a role that remains uncertain. The CDR3 loop is CASSQSHPSCNEKLFF. Written as DNA, the CDR3 is TGCGCCAGCAGTCAATCTCACCCAAGTTGTAATGAAAAACTGTTTTTT.